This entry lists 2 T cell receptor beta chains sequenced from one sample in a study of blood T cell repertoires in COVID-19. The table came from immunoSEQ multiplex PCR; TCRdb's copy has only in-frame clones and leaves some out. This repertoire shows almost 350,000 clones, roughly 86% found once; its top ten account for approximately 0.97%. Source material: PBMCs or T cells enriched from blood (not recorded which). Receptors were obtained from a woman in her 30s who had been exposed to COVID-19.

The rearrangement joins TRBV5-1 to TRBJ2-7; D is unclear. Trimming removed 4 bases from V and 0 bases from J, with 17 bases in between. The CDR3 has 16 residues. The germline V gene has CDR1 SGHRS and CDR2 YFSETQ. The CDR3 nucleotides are TGCGCCAGCAGCCCCCGTGCCGCTGTTAGCTCCTACGAGCAGTACTTC. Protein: CASSPRAAVSSYEQYF.

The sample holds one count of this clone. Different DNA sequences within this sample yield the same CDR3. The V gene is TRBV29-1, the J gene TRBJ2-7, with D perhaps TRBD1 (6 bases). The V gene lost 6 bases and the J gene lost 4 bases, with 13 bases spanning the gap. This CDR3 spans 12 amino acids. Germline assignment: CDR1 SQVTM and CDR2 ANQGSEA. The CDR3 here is CSVEGRGYEQYF. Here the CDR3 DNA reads TGCAGCGTCGAGGGAAGGGGGTACGAGCAGTACTTC.